These T cell receptor beta chains were read from a single sample in a study of T cell repertoires in cytomegalovirus infection. TCRdb processed the reads anew with MiXCR; each CDR3 protein has one entry. This table holds approximately 770,000 distinct CDR3 sequences, about 27% found once. What these receptors recognize is not known. This material consisted of cultured CD8+ T cells from PBMCs, taken from culture after CMV antigen stimulation. These TCRs come from a human donor in good health (CMV status not recorded). Some clones in this sample may be carry-over from other donors' samples. The CDR3 runs from the conserved cysteine through the conserved F or W. D genes are given only for firm matches. Clone size is shown for a subset of rows, as once, few, many or a class of expanded clone.

J gene	D gene	V gene	clone size	CDR3 DNA	CDR3 protein
TRBJ1-2	.	TRBV2	.	TGTGCCAGCAGTGAAGGGCAGCCCTATGGCTACACCTTC	CASSEGQPYGYTF
TRBJ1-1	.	TRBV5-6	once	TGTGCCAGCAGCTTGGCACCTGCTGGCTCTGAAGCTTTCTTT	CASSLAPAGSEAFF
TRBJ2-1	.	TRBV27	many	TGTGCCAGCAGTTTATATAGGGGATCCTACAATGAGCAGTTCTTC	CASSLYRGSYNEQFF
TRBJ1-4	TRBD1	TRBV7-9	few	TGTGCCAGCAGCATAAGACAGGGCAGAGGTAATGAAAAACTGTTTTTT	CASSIRQGRGNEKLFF
TRBJ2-1	.	TRBV24-1	.	TGTGCCACCAGTGATTTGCGAGCAGCCCCGAGCTCCTACAATGAGCAGTTCTTC	CATSDLRAAPSSYNEQFF
TRBJ2-5	.	TRBV4-3	.	TGCGCCAGCAGCCAAGTGGGTAGTGGGGGATACCAAGAGACCCAGTACTTC	CASSQVGSGGYQETQYF
TRBJ2-1	TRBD2	TRBV6-5	few	TGTGCCAGCAGTCCCGGGACTAGCGGTAAGAATGAGCAGTTCTTC	CASSPGTSGKNEQFF
TRBJ2-3	.	TRBV6-2/TRBV6-3	.	TGTGCCAGCAGTTACTGGACCGCCCGCACAGATACGCAGTATTTT	CASSYWTARTDTQYF
TRBJ2-3	.	TRBV10-3	.	TGTGCCATCAGTGAATTCGACACTGGGGGGTCCGATACGCAGTATTTT	CAISEFDTGGSDTQYF
TRBJ1-1	.	TRBV7-3	once	TGTGCCGGGCGAGGAGGCGCTGAAGCTTTCTTT	CAGRGGAEAFF
TRBJ2-7	.	TRBV2	.	TGTGCCGGGGCCGGCGGGGCCACCTACGAGCAGTACTTC	CAGAGGATYEQYF
TRBJ2-3	.	TRBV4-1	.	TGCGCCAGCAGCCAAGATGGTTTCACAGATACGCAGTATTTT	CASSQDGFTDTQYF
TRBJ2-1	TRBD2	TRBV11-3	many	TGTGCCAGCAGCGGGACTAACAATGAGCAGTTCTTC	CASSGTNNEQFF
TRBJ1-1	TRBD1	TRBV7-6	many	TGTGCCAGCAGCTTAGGGAAGGGACAGGAATGGACTGAAGCTTTCTTT	CASSLGKGQEWTEAFF
TRBJ1-5	.	TRBV5-1	few	TGCGCCAGCAGCTTGGATGGGGCTAACAATCAGCCCCAGCATTTT	CASSLDGANNQPQHF
TRBJ1-1	TRBD1	TRBV10-1	few	TGCGCCAGCAGTGAGGGCTACAGGGGCCTGGCTGAAGCTTTCTTT	CASSEGYRGLAEAFF
TRBJ2-3	.	TRBV2	.	TGTGCCAGTCCCGATTCAGGGATCACAGATACGCAGTATTTT	CASPDSGITDTQYF
TRBJ2-2	.	TRBV19	.	TGTGCCAGTAGCCCCTATGGGGTGGGTACCGGGGAGCTGTTTTTT	CASSPYGVGTGELFF
TRBJ1-5	.	TRBV6-1	many	TGTGCCAGCAGATCTCCCGGACAGACAAATCAGCCCCAGCATTTT	CASRSPGQTNQPQHF
TRBJ2-5	.	TRBV4-3	.	TGCGCCAGCAGCCAAGAGTTGCGGGTTTCAGAGACCCAGTACTTC	CASSQELRVSETQYF
TRBJ2-5	.	TRBV7-9	many	TGTGCCAGCAGCTTAGGGTGGGGGGAAGAGACCCAGTACTTC	CASSLGWGEETQYF
TRBJ2-6	.	TRBV28	.	TGTGCCAGCAGCAGAAGGGGATCTGGGGCCAACGTCCTGACTTTC	CASSRRGSGANVLTF
TRBJ2-3	.	TRBV7-6	.	TGTGCCAGCAGCTCCCCCCCGGAACCCCCTCTGCCAGATACGCAGTATTTT	CASSSPPEPPLPDTQYF
TRBJ1-3	.	TRBV4-1	.	TGCGCCAGCAGCCAAGATGAGCGGGAGAGCTCTGGAAACACCATATATTTT	CASSQDERESSGNTIYF
TRBJ2-3	TRBD1	TRBV7-2	many	TGTGCCAGCAGATTGGACAGGGGCCTCACAGATACGCAGTATTTT	CASRLDRGLTDTQYF
TRBJ1-4	.	TRBV2	.	TGTGCCAGCAGTGAACGGGCTGGCGGCGAAAAACTGTTTTTT	CASSERAGGEKLFF
TRBJ2-2	.	TRBV27	few	TGTGCCAGCAGTTTCCTGCTCGGACATACGAACACCGGGGAGCTGTTTTTT	CASSFLLGHTNTGELFF
TRBJ2-7	TRBD1	TRBV18	few	TGTGCCAGCTCACCCGACAGGGACGCGATCGAGCAGTACTTC	CASSPDRDAIEQYF
TRBJ1-5	.	TRBV4-1	once	TGCGCCAGCAGCCAGACAGACCTTAATCAGCCCCAGCATTTT	CASSQTDLNQPQHF
TRBJ2-1	.	TRBV7-9	.	TGTGCCAGCAGCCAAATAGCGGACTATCCTTACAATGAGCAGTTCTTC	CASSQIADYPYNEQFF
TRBJ1-2	TRBD1	TRBV5-5	few	TGTGCCAGCAGTTCCCGCACAGGGGACTATGGCTACACCTTC	CASSSRTGDYGYTF
TRBJ1-4	.	TRBV13	.	TGTGCCAGCAGCTTAGCCCGAAGGACAACTAATGAAAAACTGTTTTTT	CASSLARRTTNEKLFF
TRBJ1-1	.	TRBV7-9	many	TGTGCCAGCAGTTCGGTTATGAACACTGAAGCTTTCTTT	CASSSVMNTEAFF
TRBJ2-4	TRBD1	TRBV4-1	few	TGCGCCAGCAGCCGCATACAGGGGGCAGGGAACATTCAGTACTTC	CASSRIQGAGNIQYF
TRBJ1-6	TRBD1	TRBV4-1	few	TGCGCCAGCAGCCCCGACAGGGGAAATAATTCACCCCTCCACTTT	CASSPDRGNNSPLHF
TRBJ2-3	.	TRBV28	many	TGTGCCAGCAGTTCCATAGCGTCGGGGGCCAGTTATAGCACAGATACGCAGTATTTT	CASSSIASGASYSTDTQYF
TRBJ2-1	TRBD2	TRBV12-5	many	TGTGCTAGTGGTTTGGTACTGGCGGGGGACCCGTCCTACAATGAGCAGTTCTTC	CASGLVLAGDPSYNEQFF
TRBJ1-2	.	TRBV7-9	few	TGTGCCAGCAGCTCACCGGGGAACCGAGCTGTCTACACCTTC	CASSSPGNRAVYTF
TRBJ1-1	.	TRBV6-6	.	TGTGCCAGCAGATTTAAGGGGAGCCCTAACACTGAAGCTTTCTTT	CASRFKGSPNTEAFF
TRBJ2-5	.	TRBV10-2	.	TGCGCCAGCAGTGAGTTGGGCACCCAAGAGACCCAGTACTTC	CASSELGTQETQYF
TRBJ2-5	.	TRBV19	.	TGTGCCAGTAGTATTAGTGCGGGGCCTTACCAAGAGACCCAGTACTTC	CASSISAGPYQETQYF
TRBJ2-7	TRBD2	TRBV5-1	.	TGCGCCAGCAGCTTGGAGGGTAGCGGGGGACCCCATCCCTACGAGCAGTACTTC	CASSLEGSGGPHPYEQYF
TRBJ2-3	.	TRBV6-1	.	TGTGCCAGCAGTGGTTCCCCAGAGGGGGGGGGGCTCATAGATACGCAGTATTTT	CASSGSPEGGGLIDTQYF
TRBJ2-5	.	TRBV6-6	.	TGTGCCAGCAGTTACTCGTCGGAAACTCAAGAGACCCAGTACTTC	CASSYSSETQETQYF
TRBJ2-2	.	TRBV12-3/TRBV12-4	few	TGTGCCAGCATCTCCGGGAACACCGGGGAGCTGTTTTTT	CASISGNTGELFF
TRBJ1-5	.	TRBV20-1	.	TGCAGTGCTAGAGACTATCGACAGGCTAGCAATCAGCCCCAGCATTTT	CSARDYRQASNQPQHF
TRBJ2-1	.	TRBV28	.	TGTGCCAGCAGTACTCTTATGATTGGGGGGGCCCCGGGGTACAATGAGCAGTTCTTC	CASSTLMIGGAPGYNEQFF
TRBJ2-1	TRBD1	TRBV28	.	TGTGCCAGCAGTTTACGTTTCCAGGGGGCCTACAATGAGCAGTTCTTC	CASSLRFQGAYNEQFF
TRBJ2-3	TRBD2	TRBV6-5	few	TGTGCCAGCACCGCAAGGGCGGGGGGCTATTCCTTATCTAGCACAGATACGCAGTATTTT	CASTARAGGYSLSSTDTQYF
TRBJ1-2	.	TRBV5-4	many	TGTGCCAGCAGCGACTACTATGGATATGGCTACACCTTC	CASSDYYGYGYTF
TRBJ1-2	TRBD1	TRBV27	few	TGTGCCAGCAGCGCCCCGACAGGGTTTGGCTACACCTTC	CASSAPTGFGYTF
TRBJ2-7	.	TRBV2	few	TGTGCCAGCAGAGGGAGAATCTACGAGCAGTACTTC	CASRGRIYEQYF
TRBJ1-4	TRBD1	TRBV19	.	TGTGCCAGTAGTTCACCTACGAGACAGGGGCTAGATGAAAAACTGTTTTTT	CASSSPTRQGLDEKLFF
TRBJ1-2	.	TRBV2	few	TGTGCCAGCACCTCGTGGGAGGGGGAGGTCTATGGCTACACCTTC	CASTSWEGEVYGYTF